The T cell receptor (beta chain) described here comes from a study of cytomegalovirus exposure and HLA in healthy donors. Study information: A preliminary data release comprised tens of millions of unique TCRs obtained from HLA-typed donors. The study's findings and limits: Previous analysis showed most TCR beta V segments were productive about 87% or about 30% of the time. CMV serostatus was the sole immune exposure information available. A link between a missense DCLRE1C variant and TCR beta V- and J-gene trimming emerged from a later analysis.

The sample holds one count of this clone. The target antigen is unknown. V was pared by 7 bases and J by 4 bases, with 14 bases between. The CDR3 runs 13 residues. Per the germline V gene, CDR1 is GTSNPN and CDR2 is SVGIG (reference sequence). The study ran its PCR with 60 Vbeta and 13 Jbeta primers. The data were produced by immunoSEQ multiplex PCR, yet TCRdb's version contains in-frame clones alone and is incomplete. The table has 75,000 to 100,000 clones, about 80% seen once. The receptor's source is a man in his late teens or twenties in good health and CMV-seropositive. The chain uses TRBV30 and TRBJ1-5; weak D call: TRBD1 (5 bases). The sample was PBMCs. DNA of the CDR3: TGTGCCTACGATCCCGGGGGAAATCAGCCCCAGCATTTT. As protein: CAYDPGGNQPQHF.